The T cell receptor (beta chain) under discussion was sequenced for a study of T cell repertoires in cytomegalovirus infection. The wider study: Well-studied HLA-B-restricted CMV epitopes were used in the study alongside recently identified HLA-C-restricted ones. Indications of both CMV infection and matching HLA type were provided by public TCR beta signatures.

The J segment lost 5 bases and the V segment lost 7 bases, leaving 12 bases of the junction unmatched. CDR1 and CDR2 from the germline V gene are MDHEN and SYDVKM. The CDR3 covers 15 residues. TCRdb independently ran MiXCR on the reads; one entry per CDR3 protein. The repertoire holds 300,000 to 400,000 distinct CDR3 sequences, around 25% seen once, with about an eighth in the top ten. Regarding this clonotype: Its antigen is unknown.

Study-wide points: Dominant in the ex vivo response were TCR beta clonotypes restricted by HLA-C and specific for CMV. Cumulated frequencies of public TCR beta families served to identify carriers of CMV plus the relevant HLA.

This specimen was cultured PBMCs, taken from culture after CMV antigen stimulation. The TCR sequence derives from a human donor in good health (CMV status not recorded). Some clones in this sample may be carry-over from other donors' samples. This chain uses TRBV28 with TRBJ1-2; 8 bases are a match to TRBD1. The CDR3 nucleotides read TGTGCCAGCATTACCGCCCAGGGGGCGGGTTATGGCTACACCTTC. Translating it yields CASITAQGAGYGYTF.